One sample yielded the 24 T cell receptor beta chains listed below, sequenced in a study of long-term antiretroviral therapy in people with HIV (dated by TCRdb to between 2022 and 2023). The immunoSEQ hsTCRB v3.0 assay was used at survey level resolution to sequence the TRB variable region. Imported from immuneACCESS, the table was reduced by TCRdb to in-frame sequences with V and J called. These copies leave out some clones; in studies compared against another copy, an unresolved V gene accounts for under half, and the cause of the remainder is not known. The sample records 21,000 or so clones, more than 65% of which are singletons. Of the sample, more than 7% is held by the ten largest clones. The sequencing here drew on unsorted PBMCs, taken at the start of antiretroviral therapy. These receptor sequences come from a man aged 45-60 years with HIV.

This sequence joins TRBV27 and TRBJ1-1, with 10 bases fitting TRBD1. The CDR3 covers 14 residues. Germline-derived CDR1 and CDR2 are MNHEY and SMNVEV (reference sequence). V was pared by 5 bases and J by 6 bases, with 6 bases of the junction left unmatched. The CDR3 nucleotides read TGTGCCAGCAGTCCTGACAGGGGGCTGGCTGAAGCTTTCTTT. This codes for CASSPDRGLAEAFF.

The gene calls are TRBV5-5 and TRBJ2-2; 10 bases are a match to TRBD2. V lost 0 bases and J lost 3; bases outside the gene matches: 2. This CDR3 has 16 amino acids. Germline loops: CDR1 SGHKS, CDR2 YYEKEE (reference sequence). CDR3 amino acids: CASSLDSGGHTGELFF. The CDR3 DNA follows: TGTGCCAGCAGCTTGGATAGCGGGGGGCACACCGGGGAGCTGTTTTTT.

This clone has only a few counts. V is TRBV9 and J is TRBJ1-6; D remains unclear. CDR1 and CDR2 from the germline V gene are SGDLS and YYNGEE. CDR3 size: 13 residues. V was clipped by 4 bases and J by 7 bases, with 9 bases between them. CDR3 sequence: CASSPASNSPLHF. The CDR3 nucleotides are TGTGCCAGCAGCCCAGCTTCAAATTCACCCCTCCACTTT.

This chain connects TRBV6-6 to TRBJ2-1, with 10 positions matching TRBD2. Trimming removed 2 bases from V and 9 bases from J; junction bases left unmatched: 7. Germline V gene lookup returns CDR1 MNHNY and CDR2 SVGAGI (reference sequence). The CDR3 length is 15 residues. CDR3 sequence (DNA): TGTGCCAGCAGTTACGCTAGCGGGGGCCCCATTGAGCAGTTCTTC. This gives the protein CASSYASGGPIEQFF.

J is TRBJ2-7 and V is TRBV9, with D unclear. CDR3 length equals 16 residues. Between the trimmed V and J ends, which lost 0 bases and 5 bases, there was a span of 18 bases. Per germline, CDR1 SGDLS and CDR2 YYNGEE. The CDR3 loop reads CASSVGTAESKDEQYF. In nucleotides, the CDR3 is TGTGCCAGCAGCGTAGGGACCGCCGAAAGTAAGGACGAGCAGTACTTC.

The J gene is TRBJ2-3, the V gene TRBV10-3; 12 bases match TRBD1. V lost 6 bases, J lost 3 bases, and 4 bases stayed unmatched. The CDR3 contains 15 residues. Germline CDR1 ENHRY, CDR2 SYGVKD. The CDR3 DNA sequence: TGTGCCATCAGGGGACAGGGGGCCTTGACAGATACGCAGTATTTT. Residues: CAIRGQGALTDTQYF.

The chain links TRBV2 to TRBJ2-5; D is possibly TRBD1 or TRBD2 (7 bases each). The CDR3 has 16 amino acids. The germline CDR1 and CDR2 sequences are SNHLY and FYNNEI. V was clipped by 2 bases and J by 4 bases, with 17 bases between them. In DNA form, the CDR3 reads TGTGCCAGCAGTGAACCCTCAGGCAGGGGGGGAGAGACCCAGTACTTC. Amino acid sequence: CASSEPSGRGGETQYF.

The gene calls are TRBV19 and TRBJ2-7, with 8 nucleotides matching TRBD2. The CDR3 has 16 residues. Trimming took 1 base from V and 0 from J; bases not matched to a gene: 5. CDR1 is LNHDA and CDR2 is SQIVND in the germline V gene (reference sequence). Here the CDR3 reads CASSIAGGTSSYEQYF. The CDR3, as DNA: TGTGCCAGTAGTATAGCGGGAGGGACGAGCTCCTACGAGCAGTACTTC.

This clone has just one count. The CDR3 spells CATSSPGTGGAEQYF. CDR3 DNA sequence: TGTGCCACCAGCAGCCCCGGGACAGGGGGCGCCGAGCAGTACTTC. The genes are TRBV15 and TRBJ2-7, with 12 bases that match TRBD1. Unmatched junction bases numbered 6, after V lost 3 bases and J lost 6 bases. This CDR3 is 15 amino acids long. In germline, CDR1 is LNHNV, CDR2 YYDKDF (reference sequence).

CDR3 region: CSVEASRGTEAFF. Written as DNA, the CDR3 is TGCAGCGTTGAGGCGTCCCGAGGAACTGAAGCTTTCTTT. The chain recombines TRBV29-1 with TRBJ1-1; no definite D call. The germline CDR1 and CDR2 sequences are SQVTM and ANQGSEA. The CDR3 totals 13 residues. The germline V and J ends were trimmed by 3 bases and 5 bases, with 13 bases remaining between them.

This rearrangement joins TRBV5-1 to TRBJ2-7, with TRBD1 matching 11 bases. Germline trimming cut 1 base from V and 5 bases from J; bases unmatched to any gene: 11. This CDR3 has 17 residues. Germline-derived CDR1 and CDR2 are SGHRS and YFSETQ. The CDR3 sequence: CASSLLQLGQGADEQYF. The DNA for the CDR3 is TGCGCCAGCAGCTTGTTGCAACTCGGACAGGGGGCAGACGAGCAGTACTTC. The variable domain in full, completed from reference TRBV5-1 and TRBJ2-7, reads KAGVTQTPRYLIKTRGQQVTLSCSPISGHRSVSWYQQTPGQGLQFLFEYFSETQRNKGNFPGRFSGRQFSNSRSEMNVSTLELGDSALYLCASSLLQLGQGADEQYFGPGTRLTVT.

This clone was counted between two and nine times. This chain joins TRBV30 and TRBJ1-1; D uncertain. This CDR3 spans 11 amino acids. Trimming pared 7 bases from V and 1 base from J, leaving 7 bases between. Germline V gene sequence: CDR1 GTSNPN, CDR2 SVGIG (reference sequence). CDR3 protein: CAFERNTEAFF. The DNA for the CDR3 is TGTGCCTTTGAACGGAACACTGAAGCTTTCTTT.

As DNA, the CDR3 is TGTGCCAGTAGGCCACAGGGGGCTGGAAACACCATATATTTT. Protein sequence: CASRPQGAGNTIYF. V usage is TRBV19 and J usage is TRBJ1-3; 8 positions match TRBD1. Unmatched junction bases numbered 3, after V lost 6 bases and J lost 2 bases. Germline CDR1 reads LNHDA; CDR2 reads SQIVND (reference sequence). The CDR3 extends over 14 amino acids.

The chain joins TRBV28 to TRBJ2-1; 7 bases align to TRBD2. Germline assignment: CDR1 MDHEN and CDR2 SYDVKM. This CDR3 region has 15 residues. Trimming cost V 5 bases and J 0 bases; bases outside gene matches: 4. CDR3 amino acids: CASSARGVSYNEQFF. The CDR3 coding sequence is TGTGCCAGCAGTGCACGGGGGGTCTCCTACAATGAGCAGTTCTTC.

The rearrangement links TRBV7-2 to TRBJ2-1; D is undetermined. The germline V and J ends were trimmed by 5 bases and 5 bases, with 10 bases remaining between them. The germline V gene encodes CDR1 SGHTA and CDR2 FQGNSA. CDR3 length: 13 residues. CDR3 bases: TGTGCCAGCAGCATAGGCCCGGACAATGAGCAGTTCTTC. This codes for CASSIGPDNEQFF.

V and J are TRBV4-3 and TRBJ2-2, with D perhaps TRBD2 (5 bases). The ends were cut back, 0 bases at V and 1 base at J, with 6 bases in the middle. CDR1 and CDR2 (germline): LGHNA, YSLEER. This CDR3 contains 15 residues. The CDR3 bases are TGCGCCAGCAGCCAAGAACTAGGGAACACCGGGGAGCTGTTTTTT. Its translation: CASSQELGNTGELFF.

V gene TRBV11-2 combines with J gene TRBJ1-1; maybe TRBD1 (5 bases). The germline V gene encodes CDR1 SGHAT and CDR2 FQNNGV. Trimming left V 1 base short and J 7 bases short, with 13 bases between. The length of the CDR3 is 14 residues. The CDR3 DNA reads TGTGCCAGCAGCTTAGTTGGGGGGAGGATTGAAGCTTTCTTT. Its protein product is CASSLVGGRIEAFF.

This clone was counted only a few times. In nucleotides, the CDR3 is TGTGCCAGCAGTTCCCCCCCGGGCGCTGAAGCTTTCTTT. This encodes CASSSPPGAEAFF. The J gene is TRBJ1-1, the V gene TRBV6-5; D is ambiguous. Per germline, CDR1 MNHEY and CDR2 SVGAGI. The ends were cut back, 4 bases at V and 6 bases at J, with 12 bases in the middle. The CDR3 is 13 amino acids.

This rearrangement joins TRBV7-2 to TRBJ2-1; maybe TRBD2 (6 bases). The CDR3 runs 15 residues. Trimming cost V 3 bases and J 9 bases, with 18 bases left between them. Germline V gives CDR1 SGHTA, CDR2 FQGNSA. Here the CDR3 DNA reads TGTGCCAGCAGCTTCAATAGCGGAAGGCGGGGTGAGCAGTTCTTC. It codes for CASSFNSGRRGEQFF. Based on the CDR3 plus reference TRBV7-2 and TRBJ2-1, the full variable domain is GAGVSQSPSNKVTEKGKDVELRCDPISGHTALYWYRQSLGQGLEFLIYFQGNSAPDKSGLPSDRFSAERTGGSVSTLTIQRTQQEDSAVYLCASSFNSGRRGEQFFGPGTRLTVL.

The rearrangement links TRBV18 to TRBJ1-5; perhaps TRBD1 as D (5 bases). The CDR3 loop spans 16 amino acids. CDR1 is KGHSH, CDR2 LQKENI, per germline. Trimming shortened V by 3 bases and J by 3 bases, and 15 bases separated the two germline ends. DNA of the CDR3: TGTGCCAGCTCACCTCCGGGACGACTTACCAATCAGCCCCAGCATTTT. Amino acids: CASSPPGRLTNQPQHF.

This chain links TRBV7-9 with TRBJ2-5; D perhaps matches TRBD2 (5 bases). Per the germline V gene, CDR1 is SEHNR and CDR2 is FQNEAQ (reference sequence). This CDR3 region has 12 residues. V lost 1 base and J lost 5, with 5 bases in between. DNA for the CDR3: TGTGCCAGCAGCTTAGGGAGGGAGACCCAGTACTTC. It translates to CASSLGRETQYF.

This clone was seen once. The CDR3 coding sequence is TGTGCCAGCAGCCGGGACACAACCTACGAGCAGTACTTC. Amino acid sequence: CASSRDTTYEQYF. The genes are TRBV6-5 and TRBJ2-7; a possible D gene is TRBD1 (6 bases). CDR1 is MNHEY and CDR2 is SVGAGI in the germline V gene. With 6 bases removed from V and 2 bases from J, the gap between germline ends came to 11 bases. This CDR3 comprises 13 residues.

The chain uses TRBV27 and TRBJ2-7, with 10 nucleotides matching TRBD2. This CDR3 has 17 residues. The germline V gene has CDR1 MNHEY and CDR2 SMNVEV (reference sequence). The V gene end was trimmed by 4 bases and the J gene end by 7 bases; junction bases not matched to a gene: 16. The CDR3 protein is CASSYSTFLAGVGEQYF. CDR3 in DNA: TGTGCCAGCAGTTACAGTACGTTTCTAGCGGGAGTGGGGGAGCAGTACTTC.

CDR3 region: CATSEYATEAFF. For the CDR3, the DNA is TGTGCCACCAGCGAGTACGCGACTGAAGCTTTCTTT. The genes are TRBV15 and TRBJ1-1; no definite D call. Germline V CDR1 and CDR2: LNHNV, YYDKDF (reference sequence). Trimming removed 5 bases from V and 5 bases from J, with 9 bases in between. CDR3 length: 12 residues.